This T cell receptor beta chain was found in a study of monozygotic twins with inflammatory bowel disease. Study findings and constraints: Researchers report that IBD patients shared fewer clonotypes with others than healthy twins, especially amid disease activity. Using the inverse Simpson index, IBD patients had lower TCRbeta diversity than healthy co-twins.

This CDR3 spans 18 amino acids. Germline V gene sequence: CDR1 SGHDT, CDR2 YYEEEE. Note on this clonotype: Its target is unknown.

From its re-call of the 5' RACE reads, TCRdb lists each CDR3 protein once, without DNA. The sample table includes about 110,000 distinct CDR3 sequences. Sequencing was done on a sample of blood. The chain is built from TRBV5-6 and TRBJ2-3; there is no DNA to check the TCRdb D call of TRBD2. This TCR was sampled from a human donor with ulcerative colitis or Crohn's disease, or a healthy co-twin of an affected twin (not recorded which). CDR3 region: CASSRGPGLAGDTDTQYF.